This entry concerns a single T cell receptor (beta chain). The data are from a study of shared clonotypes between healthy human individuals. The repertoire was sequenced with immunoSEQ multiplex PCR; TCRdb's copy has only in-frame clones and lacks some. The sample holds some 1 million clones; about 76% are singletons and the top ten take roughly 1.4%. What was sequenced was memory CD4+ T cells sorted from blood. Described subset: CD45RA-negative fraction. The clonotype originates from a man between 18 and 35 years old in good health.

The chain's CDR3 is CASGPNPLFGGRAGYEQYF. DNA of the CDR3: TGTGCTAGTGGACCTAACCCCCTTTTTGGCGGGAGGGCCGGGTACGAGCAGTACTTC. The gene calls are TRBV12-5 and TRBJ2-7, with 9 bases aligning to TRBD2. The CDR3 spans 19 residues. The V and J ends lost 6 bases and 4 bases, in that order; junction bases with no gene match: 22. Germline V gene lookup returns CDR1 LGHNT and CDR2 FRNRAP.